Listed below are T cell receptor beta chains from one sample, sequenced in a study of T-cell reconstitution after alpha-beta-depleted transplantation in children. Via MiXCR, TCRdb re-called the PCR reads, giving one row per CDR3 protein. The data show about 600,000 distinct CDR3 sequences, 10% to 13% seen once. The material was PBMCs from the stem cell graft donor, obtained from the stem cell graft. The receptors were sampled from a human donor who donated a stem cell graft to a child with acute myeloid leukemia. Both conserved end residues are part of each CDR3. The order of the fields is V gene, clone size, D gene, J gene, CDR3 DNA, CDR3 protein. The D gene is left open where the match is weak. The size entry is marked missing in some rows and otherwise reads once, few, many or a size class.

v_gene: TRBV29-1
abundance: many
d_gene: TRBD1
j_gene: TRBJ2-5
CDR3nt: TGCAGCGTAGTTCCAGGGGGCCCTTTTCAAGAGACCCAGTACTTC
CDR3aa: CSVVPGGPFQETQYF

v_gene: TRBV28
abundance: few
d_gene: TRBD1
j_gene: TRBJ1-1
CDR3nt: TGTGCCAGCAGTTTGACAGGGGCCCTAAACACTGAAGCTTTCTTT
CDR3aa: CASSLTGALNTEAFF

v_gene: TRBV30
abundance: few
d_gene: TRBD2
j_gene: TRBJ2-3
CDR3nt: TGTGCCTGGAGTGGAGGACAGGGGGGACTAGCGGGAGTCACAGATACGCAGTATTTT
CDR3aa: CAWSGGQGGLAGVTDTQYF

v_gene: TRBV15
abundance: few
d_gene: TRBD2
j_gene: TRBJ2-2
CDR3nt: TGTGCCACCAGCAGAGAGGTAGCGGCGGGAGCAGCCGGGGAGCTGTTTTTT
CDR3aa: CATSREVAAGAAGELFF

v_gene: TRBV5-1
abundance: NA
d_gene: TRBD1
j_gene: TRBJ2-5
CDR3nt: TGCGCCAGCAGCCGGACAGGGTTGGGGGAGACCCAGTACTTC
CDR3aa: CASSRTGLGETQYF

v_gene: TRBV6-5
abundance: few
d_gene: TRBD1
j_gene: TRBJ2-7
CDR3nt: TGTGCCAGCAGTTCACTTTCGGGACAGGGAGGGTACGAGCAGTACTTC
CDR3aa: CASSSLSGQGGYEQYF

v_gene: TRBV27
abundance: NA
d_gene: TRBD1
j_gene: TRBJ1-2
CDR3nt: TGTGCCAGCAGTCCAGACAGGGATCGGAACTATGGCTACACCTTC
CDR3aa: CASSPDRDRNYGYTF

v_gene: TRBV30
abundance: NA
d_gene: TRBD1
j_gene: TRBJ1-5
CDR3nt: TGTGCCTGGTCTGGGACAGCAAATCAGCCCCAGCATTTT
CDR3aa: CAWSGTANQPQHF

v_gene: TRBV5-1
abundance: NA
d_gene: TRBD2
j_gene: TRBJ2-2
CDR3nt: TGCGCCAGCAGCTTGGAAACTAGCGGGGCCCCCGGGGAGCTGTTTTTT
CDR3aa: CASSLETSGAPGELFF

v_gene: TRBV10-3
abundance: NA
d_gene: TRBD2
j_gene: TRBJ2-2
CDR3nt: TGTGCCATCACCTCGGGACTAGCGGGTCTCGCGAACACCGGGGAGCTGTTTTTT
CDR3aa: CAITSGLAGLANTGELFF

v_gene: TRBV6-2/TRBV6-3
abundance: few
d_gene: NA
j_gene: TRBJ2-1
CDR3nt: TGTGCCAGCAGTTACGGGGGGAAACTGCAGTTCTTC
CDR3aa: CASSYGGKLQFF

v_gene: TRBV20-1
abundance: few
d_gene: NA
j_gene: TRBJ1-5
CDR3nt: TGCAGTGCTAGAATGACAGAACGCTATCAGCCCCAGCATTTT
CDR3aa: CSARMTERYQPQHF

v_gene: TRBV3-1
abundance: NA
d_gene: TRBD2
j_gene: TRBJ2-7
CDR3nt: TGTGCCAGCAGCCCTCGAGCGGGAGTGGGCGACGAGCAGTACTTC
CDR3aa: CASSPRAGVGDEQYF

v_gene: TRBV12-3/TRBV12-4
abundance: many
d_gene: NA
j_gene: TRBJ2-5
CDR3nt: TGTGCCAGCAGTTTTTGGGGTGGGGAGACCCAGTACTTC
CDR3aa: CASSFWGGETQYF

v_gene: TRBV12-3/TRBV12-4
abundance: NA
d_gene: TRBD2
j_gene: TRBJ2-7
CDR3nt: TGTGCCAGCAGTCGAAGGACTAGCGGAATCTCCTACGAGCAGTACTTC
CDR3aa: CASSRRTSGISYEQYF

v_gene: TRBV20-1
abundance: NA
d_gene: TRBD1
j_gene: TRBJ2-1
CDR3nt: TGCAGTGCTCCGGAAGGGGGCTTTAGGACGCGCAATGAGCAGTTCTTC
CDR3aa: CSAPEGGFRTRNEQFF

v_gene: TRBV11-2
abundance: many
d_gene: TRBD2
j_gene: TRBJ2-4
CDR3nt: TGTGCCAGCAGCTTAGACTGGACTAGCGGCCCCAAAAACATTCAGTACTTC
CDR3aa: CASSLDWTSGPKNIQYF

v_gene: TRBV5-1
abundance: NA
d_gene: NA
j_gene: TRBJ2-2
CDR3nt: TGCGCCAGCAGCTTATGGGGACTGGAGAACACCGGGGAGCTGTTTTTT
CDR3aa: CASSLWGLENTGELFF

v_gene: TRBV29-1
abundance: many
d_gene: NA
j_gene: TRBJ2-1
CDR3nt: TGCAGCTCCAGGGGTCCGCTATCCTACAATGAGCAGTTCTTC
CDR3aa: CSSRGPLSYNEQFF

v_gene: TRBV18
abundance: NA
d_gene: NA
j_gene: TRBJ2-5
CDR3nt: TGTGCCAGCTCACCAGAATTGAAAGAGACCCAGTACTTC
CDR3aa: CASSPELKETQYF

v_gene: TRBV7-3
abundance: few
d_gene: TRBD1
j_gene: TRBJ1-6
CDR3nt: TGTGCCAGCAGCTTTCCCCGGGACAGGGTTCAGAATTCACCCCTCCACTTT
CDR3aa: CASSFPRDRVQNSPLHF

v_gene: TRBV5-1
abundance: many
d_gene: NA
j_gene: TRBJ2-7
CDR3nt: TGTGCCAGCAGCTTGGTTGCGGGACCCTACGAGCAGTACTTC
CDR3aa: CASSLVAGPYEQYF

v_gene: TRBV29-1
abundance: NA
d_gene: NA
j_gene: TRBJ2-3
CDR3nt: TGCAGCGTTAATCCGGGGATCGCAACAGATACGCAGTATTTT
CDR3aa: CSVNPGIATDTQYF

v_gene: TRBV5-1
abundance: NA
d_gene: TRBD1
j_gene: TRBJ1-2
CDR3nt: TGCGCCAGCTGGGCGGACAGGGGCCTTGGTGGCTACACCTTC
CDR3aa: CASWADRGLGGYTF

v_gene: TRBV10-3
abundance: few
d_gene: TRBD1
j_gene: TRBJ2-5
CDR3nt: TGTGCCATCAGTCCGGGACAGAAGCAAGAGACCCAGTACTTC
CDR3aa: CAISPGQKQETQYF

v_gene: TRBV29-1
abundance: NA
d_gene: TRBD2
j_gene: TRBJ2-7
CDR3nt: TGCAGCGTCAAGACTAGCGCTTTCTACGAGCAGTACTTC
CDR3aa: CSVKTSAFYEQYF

v_gene: TRBV20-1
abundance: few
d_gene: NA
j_gene: TRBJ2-7
CDR3nt: TGCAGTGCTAGTGATACCCGGGAGACCTACGAGCAGTACTTC
CDR3aa: CSASDTRETYEQYF

v_gene: TRBV5-1
abundance: NA
d_gene: TRBD1
j_gene: TRBJ1-2
CDR3nt: TGCGCCAGCAGCATGGAGGGACAGGACAACTATGGCTACACCTTC
CDR3aa: CASSMEGQDNYGYTF

v_gene: TRBV7-9
abundance: NA
d_gene: TRBD2
j_gene: TRBJ2-1
CDR3nt: TGTGCCAGCAGCTTCGAGTCTAGCGGCGGCGAGCAGTTCTTC
CDR3aa: CASSFESSGGEQFF

v_gene: TRBV5-1
abundance: NA
d_gene: TRBD2
j_gene: TRBJ2-1
CDR3nt: TGCGCCAGCAGCTCGGGACTAGCGCAGTACAATGAGCAGTTCTTC
CDR3aa: CASSSGLAQYNEQFF

v_gene: TRBV6-6
abundance: NA
d_gene: NA
j_gene: TRBJ1-2
CDR3nt: TGTGCCAGCAGCCCCCTTGGGTCTGGCTACACCTTC
CDR3aa: CASSPLGSGYTF

v_gene: TRBV7-2
abundance: NA
d_gene: NA
j_gene: TRBJ2-7
CDR3nt: TGTGCCAGCACCACGAGGGGGAGGGAGCAGTACTTC
CDR3aa: CASTTRGREQYF

v_gene: TRBV10-3
abundance: few
d_gene: TRBD1
j_gene: TRBJ2-7
CDR3nt: TGTGCCATCAGTGAGGACAGGGGGCCGGACGAGCAGTACTTC
CDR3aa: CAISEDRGPDEQYF

v_gene: TRBV7-2
abundance: NA
d_gene: TRBD2
j_gene: TRBJ2-7
CDR3nt: TGTGCCAGCAGCTTAGCGGTCCTAGCGGGAGGGATGAAATTCTACGAGCAGTACTTC
CDR3aa: CASSLAVLAGGMKFYEQYF

v_gene: TRBV20-1
abundance: many
d_gene: NA
j_gene: TRBJ2-7
CDR3nt: TGCAGTGCTAGAGAGTTCACTAGCTGGACCTACGAGCAGTACTTC
CDR3aa: CSAREFTSWTYEQYF

v_gene: TRBV2
abundance: NA
d_gene: TRBD1
j_gene: TRBJ2-7
CDR3nt: TGTGCCTTCTGTCCACCAACTCGACCGGGACAGGGTACCTACGAGCAGTACTTC
CDR3aa: CAFCPPTRPGQGTYEQYF

v_gene: TRBV6-1
abundance: few
d_gene: NA
j_gene: TRBJ2-1
CDR3nt: TGTGCCAGCAGAGTCGAGGGGATTGGATACAATGAGCAGTTCTTC
CDR3aa: CASRVEGIGYNEQFF

v_gene: TRBV12-3/TRBV12-4
abundance: few
d_gene: NA
j_gene: TRBJ2-7
CDR3nt: TGTGCCAGCATCCCTTATTTCGGGGGTCTCAGCGAGCAGTACTTC
CDR3aa: CASIPYFGGLSEQYF

v_gene: TRBV20-1
abundance: NA
d_gene: NA
j_gene: TRBJ2-3
CDR3nt: TGCAGTGCTAGAGACGGGCAACTAGTCATGGAAACAGATACGCAGTATTTT
CDR3aa: CSARDGQLVMETDTQYF

v_gene: TRBV2
abundance: few
d_gene: TRBD2
j_gene: TRBJ2-7
CDR3nt: TGTGCCAGCGTTCAACTAGCGGCCTACGAGCAGTACTTC
CDR3aa: CASVQLAAYEQYF

v_gene: TRBV28
abundance: NA
d_gene: TRBD2
j_gene: TRBJ2-7
CDR3nt: TGTGCCAGCAGTTTTGAACCGGGACTAGGGTACGAGCAGTACTTC
CDR3aa: CASSFEPGLGYEQYF

v_gene: TRBV5-1
abundance: many
d_gene: TRBD2
j_gene: TRBJ2-2
CDR3nt: TGCGCCAGCAGCTTGCCGGGGGGCACCGGGGAGCTGTTTTTT
CDR3aa: CASSLPGGTGELFF

v_gene: TRBV11-2
abundance: NA
d_gene: TRBD2
j_gene: TRBJ2-1
CDR3nt: TGTGCCAGCAGCGGGATGGGGATGGGCAAGCGGGGAACCTACAATGAGCAGTTCTTC
CDR3aa: CASSGMGMGKRGTYNEQFF

v_gene: TRBV30
abundance: few
d_gene: TRBD2
j_gene: TRBJ2-7
CDR3nt: TGTGCCTGGAGTGTAACGGCTAGCGGGAGTAAAGGGCAGTACTTC
CDR3aa: CAWSVTASGSKGQYF

v_gene: TRBV20-1
abundance: few
d_gene: NA
j_gene: TRBJ1-6
CDR3nt: TGCAGTGCGGAACGTTTCCGGGCCCTTAATTCACCCCTCCACTTT
CDR3aa: CSAERFRALNSPLHF

v_gene: TRBV3-1
abundance: few
d_gene: TRBD2
j_gene: TRBJ2-1
CDR3nt: TGTGCCAGCAGCCCCTGGGCGGGAGCTCACAATGAGCAGTTCTTC
CDR3aa: CASSPWAGAHNEQFF

v_gene: TRBV11-2
abundance: few
d_gene: TRBD1
j_gene: TRBJ2-1
CDR3nt: TGTGCCAGCAGCTTAGCACAGGGGCGGTACAATGAGCAGTTCTTC
CDR3aa: CASSLAQGRYNEQFF

v_gene: TRBV6-1
abundance: NA
d_gene: TRBD1
j_gene: TRBJ2-5
CDR3nt: TGTGCCAGCAGTATAATGGGACAGCCCAAAGAGACCCAGTACTTC
CDR3aa: CASSIMGQPKETQYF

v_gene: TRBV12-3/TRBV12-4
abundance: few
d_gene: NA
j_gene: TRBJ2-3
CDR3nt: TGTGCCAGCAGTTTGCGGCGGGATGGGACAGATACGCAGTATTTT
CDR3aa: CASSLRRDGTDTQYF

v_gene: TRBV7-2
abundance: many
d_gene: NA
j_gene: TRBJ2-1
CDR3nt: TGTGCCAGCAGCTTACCCAGAGGCGGGATCAATGAGCAGTTCTTC
CDR3aa: CASSLPRGGINEQFF